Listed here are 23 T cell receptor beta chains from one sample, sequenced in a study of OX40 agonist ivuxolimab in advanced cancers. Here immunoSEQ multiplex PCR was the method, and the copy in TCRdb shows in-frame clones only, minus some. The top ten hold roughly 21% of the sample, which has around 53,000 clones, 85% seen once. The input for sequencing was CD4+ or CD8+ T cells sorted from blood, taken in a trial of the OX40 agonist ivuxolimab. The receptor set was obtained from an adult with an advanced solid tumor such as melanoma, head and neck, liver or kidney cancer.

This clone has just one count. In DNA form, the CDR3 reads TGTGCCAGTAGTATCTCAGGGACTTCCCTCGGGGAGCTGTTTTTT. Translation: CASSISGTSLGELFF. V and J are TRBV19 and TRBJ2-2; tentative D call: TRBD2 (6 bases). The CDR3 contains 15 residues. Germline CDR1 and CDR2: LNHDA and SQIVND (reference sequence). Trimming shortened V by 3 bases and J by 7 bases, and 15 bases separated the two germline ends. The complete variable domain, with remaining parts taken from reference TRBV19 and TRBJ2-2, reads DGGITQSPKYLFRKEGQNVTLSCEQNLNHDAMYWYRQDPGQGLRLIYYSQIVNDFQKGDIAEGYSVSREKKESFPLTVTSAQKNPTAFYLCASSISGTSLGELFFGEGSRLTVL.

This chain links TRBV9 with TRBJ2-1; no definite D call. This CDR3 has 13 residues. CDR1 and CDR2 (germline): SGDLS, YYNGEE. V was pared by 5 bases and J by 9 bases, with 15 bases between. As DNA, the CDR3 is TGTGCCAGCAGTAGAATCGAAAGAGGTGAGCAGTTCTTC. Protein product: CASSRIERGEQFF.

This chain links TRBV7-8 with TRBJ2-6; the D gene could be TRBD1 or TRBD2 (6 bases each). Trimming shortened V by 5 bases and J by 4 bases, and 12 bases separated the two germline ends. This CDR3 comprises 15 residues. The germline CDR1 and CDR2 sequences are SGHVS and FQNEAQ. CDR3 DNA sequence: TGTGCCAGCAGCCCGGGGGCGCAGGGGGCCAACGTCCTGACTTTC. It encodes CASSPGAQGANVLTF.

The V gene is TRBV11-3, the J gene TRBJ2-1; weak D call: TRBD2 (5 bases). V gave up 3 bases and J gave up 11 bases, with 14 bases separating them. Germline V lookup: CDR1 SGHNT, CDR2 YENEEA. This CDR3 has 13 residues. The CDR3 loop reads CASSFGGLAQQFF. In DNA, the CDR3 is TGTGCCAGCAGCTTCGGAGGTTTAGCTCAGCAGTTCTTC.

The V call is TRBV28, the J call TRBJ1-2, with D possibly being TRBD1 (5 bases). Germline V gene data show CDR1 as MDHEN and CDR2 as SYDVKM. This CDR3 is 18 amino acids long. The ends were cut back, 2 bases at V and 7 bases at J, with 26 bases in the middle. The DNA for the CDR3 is TGTGCCAGCAGTTTACGCCGTGGGCAGGGTCTGACGGCCTTTGGCTACACCTTC. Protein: CASSLRRGQGLTAFGYTF.

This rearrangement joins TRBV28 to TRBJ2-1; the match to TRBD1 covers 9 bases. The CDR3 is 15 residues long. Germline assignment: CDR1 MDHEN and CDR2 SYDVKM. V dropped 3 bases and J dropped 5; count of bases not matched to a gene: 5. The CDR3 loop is CASSFRDRVDNEQFF. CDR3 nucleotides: TGTGCCAGCAGTTTCCGGGACAGGGTGGACAATGAGCAGTTCTTC.

CDR3 protein: CASSPPDRTYEQYV. The CDR3, as DNA: TGTGCCAGCAGCCCTCCTGACAGAACCTACGAGCAGTACGTC. The chain is built from TRBV7-8 and TRBJ2-7, with TRBD1 as a possible D gene (5 bases). Germline loops: CDR1 SGHVS, CDR2 FQNEAQ. The CDR3 totals 14 residues. V was cut by 5 bases and J by 2 bases, with 13 bases left in between.

The CDR3 loop reads CASSPSISGANVLTF. The CDR3 DNA sequence: TGTGCCAGCAGCCCCAGTATCTCTGGGGCCAACGTCCTGACTTTC. This chain links TRBV7-2 with TRBJ2-6; unclear D gene. Trimming left V 5 bases short and J 0 bases short, with 8 bases between. Germline lookup yields CDR1 SGHTA and CDR2 FQGNSA. The CDR3 has 15 residues. Looking up the rest from reference TRBV7-2 and TRBJ2-6 gives the full variable domain: GAGVSQSPSNKVTEKGKDVELRCDPISGHTALYWYRQSLGQGLEFLIYFQGNSAPDKSGLPSDRFSAERTGGSVSTLTIQRTQQEDSAVYLCASSPSISGANVLTFGAGSRLTVL.

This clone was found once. The CDR3 loop reads CAISATGESGELFF. CDR3 in DNA: TGTGCCATCAGTGCAACAGGGGAGTCCGGGGAGCTGTTTTTT. V gene TRBV10-3 combines with J gene TRBJ2-2; 7 bases are shared with TRBD1. CDR3 length: 14 amino acids. The J segment lost 6 bases and the V segment lost 4 bases, leaving 5 bases of the junction unmatched. Germline-derived CDR1 and CDR2 are ENHRY and SYGVKD.

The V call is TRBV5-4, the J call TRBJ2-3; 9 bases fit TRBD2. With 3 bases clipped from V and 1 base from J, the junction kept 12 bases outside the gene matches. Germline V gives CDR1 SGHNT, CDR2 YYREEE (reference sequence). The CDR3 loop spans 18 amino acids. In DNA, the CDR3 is TGTGCCAGCAGCTCCGATGGGCGGAGCGGGGGGCGCACAGATACGCAGTATTTT. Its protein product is CASSSDGRSGGRTDTQYF.

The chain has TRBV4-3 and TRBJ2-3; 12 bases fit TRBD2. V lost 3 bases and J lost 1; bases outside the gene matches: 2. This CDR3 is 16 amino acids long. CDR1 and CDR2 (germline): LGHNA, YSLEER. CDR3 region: CASSHRLAGGTDTQYF. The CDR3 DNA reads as TGCGCCAGCAGCCACCGACTAGCGGGGGGCACAGATACGCAGTATTTT.

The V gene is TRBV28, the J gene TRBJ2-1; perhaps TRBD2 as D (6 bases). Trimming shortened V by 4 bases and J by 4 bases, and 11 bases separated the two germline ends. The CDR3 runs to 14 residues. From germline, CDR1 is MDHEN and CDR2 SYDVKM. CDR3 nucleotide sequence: TGTGCCAGCAGTTCAAATCGGGGGTACAATGAGCAGTTCTTC. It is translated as CASSSNRGYNEQFF.

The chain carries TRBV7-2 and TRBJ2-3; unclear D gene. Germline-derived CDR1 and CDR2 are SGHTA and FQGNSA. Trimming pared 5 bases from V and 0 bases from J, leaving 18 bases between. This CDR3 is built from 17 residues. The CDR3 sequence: CASSLQRRFASTDTQYF. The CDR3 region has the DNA TGTGCCAGCAGCCTCCAACGCAGGTTCGCTAGCACAGATACGCAGTATTTT.

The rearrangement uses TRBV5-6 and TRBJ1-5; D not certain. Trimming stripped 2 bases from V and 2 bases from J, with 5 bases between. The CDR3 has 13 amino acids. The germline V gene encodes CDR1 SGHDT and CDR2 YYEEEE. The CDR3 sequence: CASSLLGNQPQHF. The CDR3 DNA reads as TGTGCCAGCAGCTTACTGGGCAATCAGCCCCAGCATTTT.

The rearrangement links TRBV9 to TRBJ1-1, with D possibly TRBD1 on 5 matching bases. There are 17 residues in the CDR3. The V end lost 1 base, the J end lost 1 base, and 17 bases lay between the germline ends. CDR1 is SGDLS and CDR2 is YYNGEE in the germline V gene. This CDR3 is CASSVRLQDPTNTEAFF. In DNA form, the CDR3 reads TGTGCCAGCAGCGTACGGCTACAGGATCCGACGAACACTGAAGCTTTCTTT.

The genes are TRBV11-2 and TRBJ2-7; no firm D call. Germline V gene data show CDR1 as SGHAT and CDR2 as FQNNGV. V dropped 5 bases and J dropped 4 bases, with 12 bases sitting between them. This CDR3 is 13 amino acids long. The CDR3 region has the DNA TGTGCCAGCAGCCCGGGTGTCTCTTACGAGCAGTACTTC. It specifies CASSPGVSYEQYF.

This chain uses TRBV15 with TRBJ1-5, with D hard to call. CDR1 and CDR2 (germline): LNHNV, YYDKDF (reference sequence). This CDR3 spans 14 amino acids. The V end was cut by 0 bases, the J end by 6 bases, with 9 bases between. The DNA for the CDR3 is TGTGCCACCAGCAGAGAAGGTGGGTTTCAGCCCCAGCATTTT. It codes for CATSREGGFQPQHF. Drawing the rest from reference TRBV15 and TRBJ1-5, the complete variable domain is DAMVIQNPRYQVTQFGKPVTLSCSQTLNHNVMYWYQQKSSQAPKLLFHYYDKDFNNEADTPDNFQSRRPNTSFCFLDIRSPGLGDTAMYLCATSREGGFQPQHFGDGTRLSIL.

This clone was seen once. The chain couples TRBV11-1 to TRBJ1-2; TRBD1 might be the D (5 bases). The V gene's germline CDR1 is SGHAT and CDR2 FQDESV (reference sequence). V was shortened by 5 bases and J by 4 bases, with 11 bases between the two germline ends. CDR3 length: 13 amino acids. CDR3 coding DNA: TGTGCCAGCAGCCGAGGCAGGGTCTATGGCTACACCTTC. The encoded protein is CASSRGRVYGYTF.

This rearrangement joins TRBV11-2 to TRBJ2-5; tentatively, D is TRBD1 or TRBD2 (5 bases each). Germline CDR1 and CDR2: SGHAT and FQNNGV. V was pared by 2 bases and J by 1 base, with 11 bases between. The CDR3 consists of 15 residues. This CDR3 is CASSLFLGGQETQYF. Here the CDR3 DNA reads TGTGCCAGCAGCTTATTCCTTGGGGGCCAAGAGACCCAGTACTTC. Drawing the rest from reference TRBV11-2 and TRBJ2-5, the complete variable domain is EAGVAQSPRYKIIEKRQSVAFWCNPISGHATLYWYQQILGQGPKLLIQFQNNGVVDDSQLPKDRFSAERLKGVDSTLKIQPAKLEDSAVYLCASSLFLGGQETQYFGPGTRLLVL.

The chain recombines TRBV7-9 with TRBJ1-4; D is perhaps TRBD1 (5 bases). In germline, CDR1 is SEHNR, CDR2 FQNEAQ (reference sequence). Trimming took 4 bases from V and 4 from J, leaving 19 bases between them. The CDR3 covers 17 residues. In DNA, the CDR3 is TGTGCCAGCAGCTCCAGATACCTGCAGGGACTTAATGAAAAACTGTTTTTT. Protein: CASSSRYLQGLNEKLFF.

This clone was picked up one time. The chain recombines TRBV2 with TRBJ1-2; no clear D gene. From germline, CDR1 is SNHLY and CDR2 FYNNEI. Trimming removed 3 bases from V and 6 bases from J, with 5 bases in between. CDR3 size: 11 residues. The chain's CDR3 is CASSEANGYTF. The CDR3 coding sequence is TGTGCCAGCAGTGAGGCCAATGGCTACACCTTC.

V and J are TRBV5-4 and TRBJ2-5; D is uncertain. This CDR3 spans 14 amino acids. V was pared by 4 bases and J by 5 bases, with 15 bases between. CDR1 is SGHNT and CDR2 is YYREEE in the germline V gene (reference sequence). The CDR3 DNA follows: TGTGCCAGCAGCGCGCATCCTACGGAGGAGACCCAGTACTTC. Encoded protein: CASSAHPTEETQYF.

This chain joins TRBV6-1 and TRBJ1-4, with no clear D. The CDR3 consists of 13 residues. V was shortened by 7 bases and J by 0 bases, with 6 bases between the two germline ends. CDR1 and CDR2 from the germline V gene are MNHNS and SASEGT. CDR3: CASTWATNEKLFF. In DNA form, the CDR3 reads TGTGCCAGCACGTGGGCAACTAATGAAAAACTGTTTTTT.